This record concerns one T cell receptor beta chain sequence. Its specificity is unknown. Carried by the TCR beta cDNA libraries were unique molecular identifiers. T cells numbering roughly 1 to 10 million yielded cDNA molecules that totaled approximately 500,000. Each CDR3 protein gets one entry after TCRdb re-called the PCR reads with MiXCR. The sample lists a few hundred thousand distinct CDR3 sequences; around 33% were seen once. The entry originates in a study of post-analysis software for immune sequencing data. Study observations and caveats: Multiple sclerosis patients had significantly lower normalized Chao1 diversity than controls. In patients, TRBV5-6, TRBV5-1 and TRBV20-1 belonged to four or five TRBV segments found more frequently than in controls.

Germline CDR1 is DFQATT and CDR2 is SNEGSKA (reference sequence). The V gene lost 6 bases and the J gene lost 4 bases, with 14 bases spanning the gap. This CDR3 is built from 13 residues. This receptor was taken from a girl between 5 and 17 years old with multiple sclerosis. Sequences were obtained from blood. The chain combines TRBV20-1 with TRBJ2-3; a possible D gene is TRBD1 (6 bases). This CDR3 is CSAGGVGPDTQYF. The CDR3 nucleotides are TGCAGTGCAGGGGGAGTGGGGCCAGATACGCAGTATTTT.